The 5 T cell receptor beta chains below all came from one sample that was sequenced in a study of shared clonotypes between healthy human individuals. Clones were sequenced by immunoSEQ multiplex PCR, and TCRdb holds only the in-frame ones, with some missing. The sample consists of 950,000 to 1,300,000 clones, roughly 80% of them appearing once. Sequenced material: memory CD4+ T cells sorted from blood. Regarding subset: CD45RA-negative fraction. The receptor source for this set is a man in his late teens or twenties in good health.

The CDR3 region has the DNA TGTGCCAGCACTGCCACTGGGCCCCAGCATTTT. Translation: CASTATGPQHF. The chain uses TRBV6-1 and TRBJ1-5; D unresolved. V lost 7 bases to trimming and J lost 9 bases, with 10 bases between them. Germline V lookup: CDR1 MNHNS, CDR2 SASEGT. The CDR3 is 11 residues long.

This chain connects TRBV19 to TRBJ1-2; the D is unclear. The CDR3 contains 15 residues. V shed 3 bases and J shed 4 bases, with 15 bases lying between them. Germline V gene lookup returns CDR1 LNHDA and CDR2 SQIVND (reference sequence). CDR3 DNA sequence: TGTGCCAGTAGTATTGCAGAGGGCGCGGTCTATGGCTACACCTTC. It translates to CASSIAEGAVYGYTF.

The CDR3 DNA sequence: TGTGCCAGCAGTCCCCTTTCCAGGGGGGGCACTGAAGCTTTCTTT. Translating gives CASSPLSRGGTEAFF. The rearrangement joins TRBV6-5 to TRBJ1-1; 7 bases agree with TRBD1. This CDR3 has 15 residues. V shed 5 bases, J shed 4 bases, and the junction held 10 bases outside the gene matches. The germline V gene encodes CDR1 MNHEY and CDR2 SVGAGI.

This clone was seen repeatedly, ten times or more. The V call is TRBV5-1, the J call TRBJ2-5; 11 nucleotides match TRBD1. The CDR3 is 16 amino acids. V lost 3 bases, J lost 2 bases, and 6 bases stayed unmatched. Germline lookup yields CDR1 SGHRS and CDR2 YFSETQ. The CDR3 sequence: CASSSGTGGYQETQYF. The CDR3 region has the DNA TGCGCCAGCAGCTCCGGGACAGGGGGATATCAAGAGACCCAGTACTTC. Looking up the rest from reference TRBV5-1 and TRBJ2-5 gives the full variable domain: KAGVTQTPRYLIKTRGQQVTLSCSPISGHRSVSWYQQTPGQGLQFLFEYFSETQRNKGNFPGRFSGRQFSNSRSEMNVSTLELGDSALYLCASSSGTGGYQETQYFGPGTRLLVL.

In its sample, this clone was seen once. The CDR3 spells CASSFYQFVGNQPQHF. For the CDR3, the DNA is TGTGCCAGCAGCTTCTATCAGTTCGTCGGCAATCAGCCCCAGCATTTT. The V gene is TRBV5-8, the J gene TRBJ1-5, with D unresolved. CDR1 is SGHTS and CDR2 is YDEGEE in the germline V gene. The CDR3 has 16 amino acids. V dropped 2 bases and J dropped 2 bases, with 14 bases sitting between them.